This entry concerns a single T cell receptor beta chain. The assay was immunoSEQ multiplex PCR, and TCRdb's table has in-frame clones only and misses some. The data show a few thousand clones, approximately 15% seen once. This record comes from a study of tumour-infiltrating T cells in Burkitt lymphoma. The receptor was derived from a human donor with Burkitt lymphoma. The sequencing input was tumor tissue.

CDR3: CATSMRPWDREWRDTQYF. In nucleotides, the CDR3 is TGTGCCACCAGCATGCGACCATGGGACAGGGAATGGCGAGATACGCAGTATTTT. The rearrangement links TRBV15 to TRBJ2-3; 9 bases align to TRBD1. Looked up from germline, CDR1 is LNHNV and CDR2 is YYDKDF (reference sequence). Trimming at V came to 4 bases and at J to 5 bases, leaving 16 bases not matched to a gene. CDR3 length: 18 amino acids. Using reference TRBV15 and TRBJ2-3 for the parts outside the CDR3, the full variable domain is DAMVIQNPRYQVTQFGKPVTLSCSQTLNHNVMYWYQQKSSQAPKLLFHYYDKDFNNEADTPDNFQSRRPNTSFCFLDIRSPGLGDTAMYLCATSMRPWDREWRDTQYFGPGTRLTVL.